One TCR beta chain is described in this entry. Its target is unknown. Doses given second, at about 4 or about 12 weeks, were pooled. Assay: immunoSEQ multiplex PCR; the TCRdb copy retains only in-frame clones and omits some. The sample includes 180,000 or so clones, 91% of them seen just once. The CDR3 runs to 13 residues. From germline, CDR1 is SNHLY and CDR2 FYNNEI. The V end lost 8 bases, the J end lost 6 bases, and 13 bases lay between the germline ends. This record comes from a study of T cell responses to AZD1222 COVID-19 vaccine. Notes on the study in general: Only a handful of AZD1222 recipients tested seropositive at baseline. Vaccine-associated CD4 TCRs spanned spike, dominant at 160-218 and 743-854.

This chain uses TRBV2 with TRBJ2-2; perhaps TRBD2 as D (6 bases). This clonotype was sampled from an adult who received the AZD1222 COVID-19 vaccine. The sequences come from peripheral blood, collected 28 days after the second AZD1222 dose. CDR3 sequence reads: CASRELVAGELFF. CDR3 nucleotide sequence: TGTGCCAGCCGGGAGTTAGTTGCCGGGGAGCTGTTTTTT.